This T cell receptor (beta chain) was captured in a study of a mutant IDH1 vaccine in newly diagnosed glioma. Study details: Vaccine administration was initiated 4-6 weeks following radiotherapy alone, or with temozolomide cycles.

Germline values: CDR1 LNHDA, CDR2 SQIVND (reference sequence). Trimming removed 3 bases at V and 0 bases at J, with 6 bases between. The CDR3 totals 13 residues. Study-level points and caveats: Vaccine-induced immune responses occurred in 80% to 95% of patients.

Measured with immunoSEQ multiplex PCR; TCRdb has only the in-frame clones, and not every one. The sample holds 30,000 to 45,000 clones; 80% are singletons and the top ten take roughly 15%. Details on this clone: Its antigen is undetermined.

Stated time point: week 11, during vaccination. Vaccine doses each comprised 300 ug of mutant IDH1 20-mer peptide, with topical imiquimod. The rearrangement joins TRBV19 to TRBJ2-7; D is possibly TRBD1 (5 bases). The sequencing here drew on peripheral blood mononuclear cells (PBMCs), taken from a glioma patient whose treatment included an IDH1 peptide vaccine. This sequence was found in a woman aged 25 to 39 with glioma. Some clones in this sample may be carry-over from other donors' samples. CDR3 sequence: CASSMDISYEQYF. CDR3 coding DNA: TGTGCCAGTAGTATGGACATCTCCTACGAGCAGTACTTC.